Below, one T cell receptor (beta chain) is given with its context. Its antigen specificity is not known. Receptor amplification or capture employed the immunoSEQ multiplex PCR assay. For the multiplex PCR, a mixture combining 60 forward primers for TCR Vbeta segments and 13 reverse primers for TCR Jbeta segments was used. Amplification of the CDR3 region of rearranged TCR beta genes was performed with a multiplex PCR assay on genomic DNA. Amplified TCR beta libraries were sequenced as 87-base-pair reads on the Illumina HiSeq System. For the original study's pipeline: Across the roughly 670 repertoires, a later analysis counted approximately 83 million unique TCR beta chains, 8.5 million to 12 million of which were shared by at least two donors. Raw reads were error-corrected and collapsed into unique sequences by a nearest-neighbor algorithm in which closely related sequences were merged to remove PCR and sequencing errors. V, D and J gene segments were assigned by aligning CDR3 sequences to IMGT reference sequences. For a sequence to be retained, a match of at least six nucleotides to both a V gene segment and a J gene segment was required. A rearrangement was called productive if the CDR3 had no stop codons and remained in frame with V and J, and every other rearrangement was called non-productive. CDR3 was defined according to IMGT convention as the region running from the second conserved V-encoded cysteine to the conserved J-encoded phenylalanine. The earlier analysis of a few hundred of the donors excluded any sequence lacking an unambiguous match to a single V gene segment. An earlier analysis of roughly 590 of the donors called V segments functional above 56.7% productive rearrangements and segregating when the between-donor standard deviation exceeded 5%. A statistical classification framework was built for diagnosing cytomegalovirus status from the catalog of TCR beta chain sequences. V and J gene assignment, in a later analysis, came from comparing TCR nucleotide sequences with IMGT/GENE-DB human TR gene sequences. Using the TCRdist pipeline, a later analysis assigned CDR3 sequences along with most-parsimonious VDJ recombination scenarios. In a later analysis, every TCR beta chain was defined by the combination of its CDR3 amino acid sequence and its V-gene family, and reads without a unique V-gene family were dropped. A later analysis removed 592 highly shared, low-generation-probability nucleotide sequences to deal with suspected cross-contamination and a sequencing artifact. In a later analysis, a clonal expansion index was calculated for each public chain from normalized within-repertoire ranks of inferred template counts. A later analysis computed generation probabilities with a VDJ recombination model fitted to out-of-frame rearrangements, and checked the results against IGoR. In a later analysis, TCR-TCR, TCR-HLA and TCR-CMV co-occurrence was scored with hypergeometric tests, and a repertoire-size bias correction was applied to TCR pairs. A later analysis estimated false discovery rates by permuting HLA or CMV assignments 20 times. In a later analysis, co-occurring TCRs were grouped using DBSCAN, and TCRdist sequence similarity was added for clustering within HLA-allele-positive subsets. Repertoires with fewer than 30,000 or more than 120,000 public chains were left out of co-occurrence clustering, as were a few repertoires with anomalous nucleotide sharing. TCRdb took over this immuneACCESS table, retaining in-frame rearrangements with V and J assigned. Such tables are incomplete; in checked studies, under half of the missing clones stem from an unresolved V gene, and the remainder is unexplained. The DNA gave D and trimming, while V, J and clone size come from that table. This sample's table carries around 190,000 clones. About 1% of the sample is in the top ten clones.

The data derive from a study of cytomegalovirus exposure and HLA in healthy donors (TCRdb year 2017). Background for the entire study: According to an earlier analysis of around 600 of the donors, 150 million to 200 million T cells yielded roughly 110 million unique TCR beta sequences and around 300 Gb of sequence data. An early release that covered 500 to 800 HLA-typed donors contained around 330 gigabases of sequencing data and approximately 85 million unique TCR sequences. The genetic ancestry cluster associated with self-reported Caucasian donors included roughly four fifths of the roughly 400 genotyped donors. The study aimed to test whether signatures of past pathogen exposure could be identified by cataloging public T cell receptors. Using immunosequencing, the study profiled T cell repertoires from approximately 700 subjects and related those repertoires to cytomegalovirus serostatus. In addition to the first cohort of 650 to 750 subjects, a separate validation cohort of approximately 110 different subjects was used. High-throughput TCR immunosequencing, statistical association of individual TCRs with disease status, and machine learning were combined to predict cytomegalovirus infection status. A later analysis re-examined previously published TCR beta repertoires from roughly 720 donors and added high-resolution HLA genotyping to investigate patterns of TCR occurrence. Rather than drawing on any new phenotypic data, the later analysis identified candidate immune exposures from TCR beta sequences and the way those sequences occurred across donors. In an earlier analysis of 587 of the donors, high-throughput TCR beta sequencing was used to judge whether each TCR beta V gene segment behaved as functional or pseudogenic. Donor age, sex, ethnicity and CMV serostatus were collected together with the repertoire data. In a later genetic analysis, genome-wide SNP genotypes for about 55% of the 666 donors were used, and that subset was treated as a discovery cohort. All discovery cohort repertoires had been generated using a single sequencing platform. HLA typing included class I and class II loci at four-digit resolution. Typing coverage differed by locus: A, B, C, DRB1 and DQB1 were typed in about 629-640 donors, DQA1 in about 500, DPA1 in around 600, and DPB1 in roughly 470. Five DR-DQ haplotypes were treated as single units for association and clustering because of strong linkage in the cohort. Across about 380 genotyped donors of the cohort, an average of about 200,000 unique TCR beta nucleotide sequences per donor were sequenced, and around 20% of those sequences were non-productive. What the authors observed across the whole study: Most CMV-associated TCR beta chains appeared to be HLA-restricted in a later analysis, and the HLA associations seemed to be driven largely by CMV exposure. Because the 87-base-pair reads could not distinguish some IMGT-functional V segments, including TRBV6-2 and TRBV6-3, those segments were excluded. In this cohort, only TCR beta chains were sequenced, and detectable features were limited by the absence of alpha or paired-chain data. Across donors, most TCR sequences were observed very rarely, whereas some public TCRs were present in many individuals. The earlier analysis of 587 of the donors excluded approximately 15 rarely observed V segments, including chromosome 9 orphons, because counts were too low. A cluster of highly shared sequence variants was judged likely to be a technical artifact of the sequencing pipeline. In a later analysis, HLA-associated TCR beta chains showed more clonal expansion and lower generation probabilities than non-associated chains that were equally common. According to a later analysis, TCR association rates differed among HLA loci, with DRB1 alleles showing the most associated TCRs and HLA-C alleles showing the fewest. A few of the identified cytomegalovirus-associated TCR beta chains were confirmed in vitro to be specific for cytomegalovirus antigens. An association between a missense DCLRE1C variant and V-gene and J-gene trimming of TCR beta chains was found in a later genetic analysis and replicated in an independent cohort. Specific HLA alleles were associated with 15,000 to 20,000 TCR beta sequences at a false discovery rate of 0.05 in a later analysis. The study listed 170 or so TCR beta chains as associated with cytomegalovirus. A further reported finding was that TCR beta sequences accurately predicted the HLA-A and HLA-B alleles for most subjects in the first cohort. Presence/absence analyses assumed roughly uniform sequencing depth across donors, an assumption that may not hold. The classifier was reported to diagnose cytomegalovirus status with high specificity and sensitivity in both the original and validation cohorts. Because HLA typing was unavailable for some donors at each locus, only the typed subset was used in association tests. Immune exposure information for the cohort was limited to CMV serostatus. The authors suggested that the approach could potentially be generalized to other disease states and immunological phenotypes. Linkage disequilibrium might explain the correlated functional status among segregating V segments, but an unknown experimental factor could not be excluded. According to a later genetic analysis, donors in an Asian-associated ancestry cluster had fewer N-insertions in productive TCRs than the approximately 650-donor mean. Broadly in line with IMGT annotations, most TCR beta V segments showed up in productive rearrangements about 87% or about 30% of the time in an earlier analysis of several hundred of the donors. A later analysis reported that several top co-occurrence clusters appeared linked to parvovirus B19, influenza, CMV and Epstein-Barr virus. When HLA alleles, especially DR and DQ, strongly co-occurred, TCR associations were difficult to assign to individual alleles.

The germline V gene supplies CDR1 SGHRS and CDR2 YFSETQ. At the junction V is shortened by 4 bases and J by 0 bases; bases outside the gene matches: 3. Measured from the cysteine to the phenylalanine, the CDR3 is 15 residues long. Only CDR3 DNA remains: 45 bases, in frame from the first base. In total, 666 healthy bone marrow donors made up the cohort. At the time of sampling, all cohort members were nominally healthy, though unrecorded immune exposures were likely present. The donor was CMV seropositive and was included in the group of some 290 seropositive cohort members. A peripheral blood sample was collected from each donor, and TCR beta sequencing was performed on peripheral blood mononuclear cells. Genomic DNA extraction from the blood cell samples was performed with the Qiagen DNeasy Blood Extraction Kit.

The clonotype was recovered from a woman younger than 45 in good health and CMV-seropositive. Sequenced sample: PBMCs. The chain was built from TRBV5-1 and TRBJ2-1, with 8 bases aligning to TRBD2. The nucleotides read TGCGCCAGCAGCGAAAGCGGGAGCTCCTACAATGAGCAGTTCTTC. Its protein product is CASSESGSSYNEQFF. This CDR3, with the reference TRBV5-1 and TRBJ2-1 proteins standing in past its ends, gives the full variable domain KAGVTQTPRYLIKTRGQQVTLSCSPISGHRSVSWYQQTPGQGLQFLFEYFSETQRNKGNFPGRFSGRQFSNSRSEMNVSTLELGDSALYLCASSESGSSYNEQFFGPGTRLTVL.